This T cell receptor (beta chain) was sequenced in a study of T-cell reconstitution after alpha-beta-depleted transplantation in children. This clonotype was recorded a few times. V was pared by 0 bases and J by 9 bases, with 18 bases between. Germline-derived CDR1 and CDR2 are DFQATT and SNEGSKA (reference sequence). The CDR3 runs to 15 residues. TCRbeta library preparation incorporated unique molecular identifiers. TCRdb reprocessed the PCR reads with MiXCR, giving one entry per CDR3 protein. Of 350,000 to 450,000 distinct CDR3 sequences in the sample, roughly 22% were seen once. The chain couples TRBV20-1 to TRBJ1-5; unclear D gene. Material: PBMCs from the stem cell graft donor, obtained from the stem cell graft. The sequence derives from a human donor who donated a stem cell graft to a child with acute myeloid leukemia. The CDR3 DNA reads as TGCAGTGCTAGAGATAACAGATTGTCCTATCCGCCCCAGCATTTT. This encodes CSARDNRLSYPPQHF.